Given below is one T cell receptor beta chain in context. Antigen specificity is unknown. RNA transcripts gave rise to amplified TCR beta CDR3 regions. First-round RT-PCR targeting the TCR CDR3 was performed with the HTBI primer set. TCRdb fed the multiplex PCR reads into MiXCR, producing one record per CDR3 protein. The sample lists hundreds of thousands of distinct CDR3 sequences; 15% to 20% were seen once. The data originate from a study of T cells in Graves' hyperthyroidism and ophthalmopathy. The CDR3 has 16 residues. The germline CDR1 and CDR2 sequences are SGHTA and FQGNSA. Trimming at V came to 5 bases and at J to 6 bases, leaving 9 bases not matched to a gene. Study observations and caveats: The model forecast ophthalmopathy, anticipating it by a median about 7 months before onset.

With duration under 3 months, ophthalmopathy was active: Clinical Activity Score at least 3, NOSPECS at least 4. Each diagnosis was grounded in clinical symptoms, serum thyroxine and TRAb, thyroid ultrasound, and orbital computed tomography. The authors took PBMCs from over 8.5 ml fresh peripheral blood. The rearrangement joins TRBV7-2 to TRBJ2-1, with 11 bases fitting TRBD2. The specimen was blood. This receptor was identified in a man aged 40-50 years with Graves' ophthalmopathy. The CDR3 sequence: CASSEVAGGPGNEQFF. Written as DNA, the CDR3 is TGTGCCAGCAGCGAGGTAGCGGGGGGGCCGGGCAATGAGCAGTTCTTC.